One sample yielded the 5 T cell receptor beta chains listed below, sequenced in a study of blood T cell repertoires in COVID-19 (dated by TCRdb to the early 2020s). Preparation of the library involved the immunoSEQ multiplex PCR assay. In its TCRdb copy, this immuneACCESS table keeps in-frame sequences only and misses some clones. Where compared with another copy, unresolved V genes explain less than half of these, and the others have no known cause. The sample profile shows roughly 330,000 clones; approximately 88% of them were found once. 5% to 7% of the sample goes to the ten largest clones. The sample comprised peripheral blood. These receptor sequences come from a man younger than 30 who had recovered from COVID-19.

This rearrangement joins TRBV7-3 to TRBJ2-6, with a weak D call TRBD1 (5 bases). Germline V CDR1 and CDR2: SGHTA, FQGTGA. CDR3 length: 14 residues. V was trimmed by 5 bases and J by 1 base, leaving 6 bases between them. CDR3: CASSPGSGANVLTF. The CDR3 DNA is TGTGCCAGCAGCCCAGGGTCTGGGGCCAACGTCCTGACTTTC.

The J gene is TRBJ1-6, the V gene TRBV7-2, with TRBD1 identical over 11 bases. Germline V gene sequence: CDR1 SGHTA, CDR2 FQGNSA. The V and J ends lost 1 base and 10 bases, in that order; junction bases with no gene match: 0. The CDR3 is made up of 14 amino acids. This CDR3 reads CASSLGTGGSPLHF. Here the CDR3 DNA reads TGTGCCAGCAGCTTAGGGACAGGGGGCTCACCCCTCCACTTT.

V is TRBV3-1 (or the pseudogene TRBV3-2) and J is TRBJ2-1, with D unclear. V lost 1 base and J 6 bases, leaving 7 bases between the germline ends. This CDR3 region has 13 residues. CDR1 is LGHDT and CDR2 is YNNKEL in the germline V gene (reference sequence). The CDR3 spells CASSQGLPNEQFF. CDR3 in DNA: TGTGCCAGCAGCCAAGGACTTCCCAATGAGCAGTTCTTC.

The chain links TRBV27 to TRBJ1-1; D call uncertain. Germline CDR1 and CDR2: MNHEY and SMNVEV (reference sequence). Trimming left V 6 bases short and J 0 bases short, with 11 bases between. The CDR3 spans 14 residues. The CDR3 loop is CASRRAELNTEAFF. The CDR3 coding sequence is TGTGCCAGCAGGCGGGCGGAGTTGAACACTGAAGCTTTCTTT.

This sequence joins TRBV20-1 and TRBJ2-3, with D tentatively TRBD2 (6 bases). Trimming pared 3 bases from V and 0 bases from J, leaving 19 bases between. Germline CDR1 is DFQATT and CDR2 is SNEGSKA (reference sequence). The length of the CDR3 is 17 residues. The CDR3 nucleotides read TGCAGTGCTAGTATCCCCGCGGGACGTGAGAGCACAGATACGCAGTATTTT. It translates to CSASIPAGRESTDTQYF.